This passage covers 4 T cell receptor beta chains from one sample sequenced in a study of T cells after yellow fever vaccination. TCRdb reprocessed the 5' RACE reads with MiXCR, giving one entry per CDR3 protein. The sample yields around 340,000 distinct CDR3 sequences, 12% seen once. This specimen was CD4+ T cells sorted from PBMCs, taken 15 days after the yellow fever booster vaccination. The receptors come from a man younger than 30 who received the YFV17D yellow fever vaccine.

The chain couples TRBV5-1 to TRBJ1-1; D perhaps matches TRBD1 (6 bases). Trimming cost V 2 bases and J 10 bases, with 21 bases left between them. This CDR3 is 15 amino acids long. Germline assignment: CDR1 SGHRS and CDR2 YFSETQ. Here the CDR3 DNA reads TGCGCCAGCAGCTTTGGACCAGGGGACGTCTCGGCAGCTTTCTTT. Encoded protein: CASSFGPGDVSAAFF.

CDR3 residues: CASSPPSTVEKLFF. CDR3 bases: TGTGCCAGCTCACCACCGAGCACGGTGGAAAAACTGTTTTTT. This sequence joins TRBV18 and TRBJ1-4; D remains unclear. The V gene lost 0 bases and the J gene lost 8 bases, with 10 bases spanning the gap. The CDR3 loop spans 14 amino acids. CDR1 is KGHSH and CDR2 is LQKENI in the germline V gene.

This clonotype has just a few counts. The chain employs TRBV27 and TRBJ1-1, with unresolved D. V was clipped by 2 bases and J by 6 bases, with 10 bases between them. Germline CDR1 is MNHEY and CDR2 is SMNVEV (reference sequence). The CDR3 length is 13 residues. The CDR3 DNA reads TGTGCCAGCAGTTTAAGGATGGGCTCTGAAGCTTTCTTT. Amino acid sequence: CASSLRMGSEAFF.

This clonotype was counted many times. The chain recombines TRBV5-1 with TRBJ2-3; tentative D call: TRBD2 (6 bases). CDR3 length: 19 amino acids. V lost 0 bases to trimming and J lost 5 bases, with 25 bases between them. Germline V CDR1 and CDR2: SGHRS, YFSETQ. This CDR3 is CASSLVPAELRGAGDTQYF. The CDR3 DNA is TGCGCCAGCAGCTTGGTCCCGGCGGAGCTTCGCGGGGCAGGAGATACGCAGTATTTT.